These 30 T cell receptor beta chains came from one sample sequenced in a study of CD8 T cells in ankylosing spondylitis. TCRdb redid the calling of the 5' RACE reads with MiXCR, one entry per CDR3 protein. Among hundreds of thousands of distinct CDR3 sequences listed, 25% to 30% were seen once. What was sequenced was blood, either unsorted or a sorted T cell fraction (not recorded which). The receptors derive from a male donor with ankylosing spondylitis or in good health (not recorded which).

In its sample, this clonotype was seen many times. V usage is TRBV25-1 and J usage is TRBJ2-7; D might be TRBD1 (6 bases). With 6 bases removed from V and 2 bases from J, the gap between germline ends came to 11 bases. CDR3 length: 13 residues. Germline V gives CDR1 MGHDK, CDR2 SYGVNS. The CDR3 nucleotides read TGTGCCAGCAGGCCGACAGGCGCCTACGAGCAGTACTTC. It encodes CASRPTGAYEQYF.

This chain joins TRBV29-1 and TRBJ2-7; TRBD2 matches at 15 bases. J gave up 6 bases and V 7 bases, and 4 bases lay outside the gene matches. The V gene's germline CDR1 is SQVTM and CDR2 ANQGSEA. This CDR3 has 13 residues. The DNA of the CDR3 is TGCAGCGCCTGGACTAGCGGGAGGGCCGAGCAGTACTTC. Its protein is CSAWTSGRAEQYF.

This clonotype was seen a few times. The chain employs TRBV12-3 or TRBV12-4 and TRBJ2-7, with TRBD1 identical over 10 bases. The CDR3 sequence is 15 residues long. The J segment lost 7 bases and the V segment lost 5 bases, leaving 11 bases of the junction unmatched. CDR3 amino acids: CASSLPGQGSREQYF. The CDR3 bases are TGTGCCAGCAGTCTCCCGGGACAGGGGTCTCGTGAGCAGTACTTC.

This clonotype was recorded many times. The chain has TRBV20-1 and TRBJ2-1; tentatively, D is TRBD2 (6 bases). CDR1 and CDR2 (germline): DFQATT, SNEGSKA (reference sequence). This CDR3 spans 12 amino acids. The germline V and J ends were trimmed by 5 bases and 8 bases, with 13 bases remaining between them. CDR3 DNA: TGCAGTGCTCAGACTAGAGTAGATGAGCAGTTCTTC. Encoded protein: CSAQTRVDEQFF.

This clonotype was recorded many times. The V gene is TRBV5-6, the J gene TRBJ2-1; 12 bases match TRBD2. The junction had 6 bases not matched to a gene; V was cut back by 4 bases and J by 7 bases. Germline V lookup: CDR1 SGHDT, CDR2 YYEEEE. This CDR3 comprises 15 residues. CDR3 protein: CASSKTSGSINEQFF. In nucleotides, the CDR3 is TGTGCCAGCAGCAAGACTAGCGGGAGTATAAATGAGCAGTTCTTC.

The CDR3 loop reads CASSPGQHNSPLHF. CDR3 sequence (DNA): TGTGCCAGTTCTCCGGGACAGCATAATTCACCCCTCCACTTT. The chain uses TRBV6-1 and TRBJ1-6, with TRBD1 matching 7 bases. CDR3 length: 14 amino acids. V shed 9 bases, J shed 5 bases, and the junction held 7 bases outside the gene matches. Germline V lookup: CDR1 MNHNS, CDR2 SASEGT.

This clonotype was counted only a few times. The chain has TRBV5-5 and TRBJ1-5; D perhaps matches TRBD1 (5 bases). V dropped 7 bases and J dropped 0 bases, with 17 bases sitting between them. This CDR3 spans 16 amino acids. Germline V gene data show CDR1 as SGHKS and CDR2 as YYEKEE (reference sequence). The CDR3 region is CASSTLGGDSNQPQHF. CDR3 coding DNA: TGTGCCAGCTCTACCTTGGGGGGTGATAGCAATCAGCCCCAGCATTTT.

The chain carries TRBV6-1 and TRBJ2-7; 8 bases line up with TRBD1. V shed 7 bases, J shed 3 bases, and the junction held 5 bases outside the gene matches. This CDR3 comprises 13 residues. Germline assignment: CDR1 MNHNS and CDR2 SASEGT. Here the CDR3 DNA reads TGTGCCAGCAAAGGACAGGGCATCTACGAGCAGTACTTC. Translating it yields CASKGQGIYEQYF.

This clonotype was counted a few times. The V call is TRBV20-1, the J call TRBJ2-3, with D perhaps being TRBD1 or TRBD2 (5 bases each). V was pared by 0 bases and J by 2 bases, with 15 bases between. The germline gives CDR1 DFQATT, CDR2 SNEGSKA (reference sequence). This CDR3 comprises 16 residues. CDR3 in DNA: TGCAGTGCTAGAGATCGAGGGGAAGGGAACACAGATACGCAGTATTTT. Translation gives CSARDRGEGNTDTQYF.

This rearrangement joins TRBV28 to TRBJ2-1; 11 bases agree with TRBD2. Germline V gene sequence: CDR1 MDHEN, CDR2 SYDVKM. The V gene end was trimmed by 7 bases and the J gene end by 8 bases; junction bases not matched to a gene: 7. The CDR3 sequence is 14 residues long. CDR3 amino acids: CASKATSGIDEQFF. The CDR3 DNA reads TGTGCCAGCAAAGCGACTAGCGGGATCGATGAGCAGTTCTTC.

The chain carries TRBV10-3 and TRBJ2-5, with a tentative D call TRBD2 (5 bases). There are 17 residues in the CDR3. Trimming stripped 6 bases from V and 5 bases from J, with 25 bases between. CDR1 and CDR2 (germline): ENHRY, SYGVKD. CDR3 loop: CAISREGRRLALETQYF. CDR3 nucleotides: TGTGCCATCAGCCGAGAGGGTCGAAGGTTAGCGCTGGAGACCCAGTACTTC.

This clonotype appeared once. V gene TRBV20-1 combines with J gene TRBJ2-7; D uncertain. The CDR3 extends over 14 amino acids. V lost 1 base and J lost 9, with 19 bases in between. CDR1 DFQATT and CDR2 SNEGSKA come from the germline V gene (reference sequence). The CDR3 region has the DNA TGCAGTGCTAGAGGTTATTTGGGCGCTGCCGTGCAGTACTTC. Its translation: CSARGYLGAAVQYF.

This chain uses TRBV7-8 with TRBJ2-3; possible D gene TRBD2, 6 bases. CDR1 and CDR2 (germline): SGHVS, FQNEAQ. The ends were cut back, 5 bases at V and 2 bases at J, with 14 bases in the middle. The CDR3 is 15 amino acids. The CDR3: CASSPGVAVTDTQYF. The CDR3 DNA reads TGTGCCAGCAGCCCCGGTGTAGCGGTCACAGATACGCAGTATTTT.

This clonotype occurred many times. This chain joins TRBV5-1 and TRBJ1-4; 7 bases map to TRBD1. The junction had 4 bases not matched to a gene; V was cut back by 4 bases and J by 1 base. The CDR3 is 15 residues long. Germline CDR1 and CDR2: SGHRS and YFSETQ. The CDR3, as DNA: TGCGCCAGCAGCGCAGGGGGGATAACTAATGAAAAACTGTTTTTT. Its protein is CASSAGGITNEKLFF.

This clonotype has ten or more counts. The rearrangement links TRBV9 to TRBJ2-3, with no clear D. Germline CDR1 and CDR2: SGDLS and YYNGEE. This CDR3 comprises 15 residues. V dropped 0 bases and J dropped 2 bases, with 10 bases sitting between them. For the CDR3, the DNA is TGTGCCAGCAGCGTAGCCAGCGTCAACACAGATACGCAGTATTTT. Its translation: CASSVASVNTDTQYF.

A remark on this clonotype: One end of the junction varies from germline; a read error may be responsible. The CDR3 loop reads CSVEEGQARDF. The CDR3 DNA sequence: TGCAGCGTTGAAGAAGGGCAGGCTCGAGACTTC. The V gene is TRBV29-1, the J gene TRBJ2-7; D ambiguous. Per the germline V gene, CDR1 is SQVTM and CDR2 is ANQGSEA. CDR3 length equals 11 residues.

This clonotype was found many times. This chain connects TRBV3-1 to TRBJ2-7; 15 bases are a match to TRBD2. V lost 4 bases and J lost 0; bases outside the gene matches: 4. From germline, CDR1 is LGHDT and CDR2 YNNKEL (reference sequence). The CDR3 totals 17 residues. This CDR3 reads CASSRGTSGRNSYEQYF. CDR3 in DNA: TGTGCCAGCAGCCGCGGGACTAGCGGGAGGAACTCCTACGAGCAGTACTTC.

The V gene is TRBV6-1, the J gene TRBJ2-3; TRBD2 matches 11 bases. CDR3 size: 16 residues. Unmatched junction bases numbered 8, after V lost 5 bases and J lost 4 bases. Germline V lookup: CDR1 MNHNS, CDR2 SASEGT. The CDR3 DNA reads as TGTGCCAGCAGTCCCTATAGCGGGAGGGGGCCAGATACGCAGTATTTT. The encoded protein is CASSPYSGRGPDTQYF.

This chain uses TRBV20-1 with TRBJ2-1; weak D call: TRBD2 (6 bases). Germline V CDR1 and CDR2: DFQATT, SNEGSKA (reference sequence). CDR3 length: 13 amino acids. V was shortened by 5 bases and J by 2 bases, with 10 bases between the two germline ends. Here the CDR3 DNA reads TGCAGTGCTCGGGAGTTCGCCTACAATGAGCAGTTCTTC. Translated: CSAREFAYNEQFF.

The chain has TRBV12-3 or TRBV12-4 and TRBJ1-2; D gene ambiguous. V was shortened by 5 bases and J by 4 bases, with 8 bases between the two germline ends. The CDR3 is 12 residues long. The CDR3 here is CASSRTSYGYTF. The CDR3 DNA is TGTGCCAGCAGTCGGACTTCCTATGGCTACACCTTC.

The V gene is TRBV19, the J gene TRBJ2-3, with D uncertain. CDR1 and CDR2 from the germline V gene are LNHDA and SQIVND (reference sequence). Trimming stripped 3 bases from V and 5 bases from J, with 6 bases between. The CDR3 is 12 residues long. The CDR3 loop reads CASSMWGDTQYF. CDR3 coding DNA: TGTGCCAGTAGTATGTGGGGAGATACGCAGTATTTT.

This clonotype was seen a handful of times. CDR3 bases: TGTGCCAGCAGTTCCGGACAGGGGGGTCGTCCTCAGCCCCAGCATTTT. This gives the protein CASSSGQGGRPQPQHF. The chain is built from TRBV6-2 or TRBV6-3 and TRBJ1-5; TRBD1 matches 10 bases. This CDR3 contains 16 residues. Germline lookup yields CDR1 MNHEY and CDR2 SVGEGT. With 4 bases clipped from V and 6 bases from J, the junction kept 9 bases outside the gene matches.

This clonotype was recorded many times. The chain combines TRBV2 with TRBJ2-7; 11 bases map to TRBD2. J gave up 7 bases and V 0 bases, and 5 bases lay outside the gene matches. This CDR3 has 15 amino acids. Germline loops: CDR1 SNHLY, CDR2 FYNNEI. The CDR3 region has the DNA TGTGCCAGCAGTGAAGCACTAGCGGGAGTGGGTGAGCAGTACTTC. Amino acid sequence: CASSEALAGVGEQYF.

This clonotype has at least ten counts. The chain recombines TRBV7-9 with TRBJ2-3, with TRBD2 as a possible D gene (6 bases). Germline CDR1 reads SEHNR; CDR2 reads FQNEAQ (reference sequence). V lost 5 bases and J 6 bases, leaving 15 bases between the germline ends. This CDR3 contains 14 residues. The CDR3 region is CASSPARGSDTQYF. CDR3 nucleotides: TGTGCCAGCAGCCCTGCCCGGGGGTCGGATACGCAGTATTTT.

V gene TRBV7-2 combines with J gene TRBJ2-7, with a tentative D call TRBD2 (5 bases). The V gene's germline CDR1 is SGHTA and CDR2 FQGNSA. Deletions cut 0 bases from V and 7 bases from J, with 7 bases between. The length of the CDR3 is 12 residues. In DNA, the CDR3 is TGTGCCAGCAGCTTAGCCGGGAAGGAGCAGTACTTC. Translated: CASSLAGKEQYF.

The sample holds many counts of this clonotype. The genes are TRBV12-3 or TRBV12-4 and TRBJ2-1, with unresolved D. V was shortened by 2 bases and J by 8 bases, with 10 bases between the two germline ends. The CDR3 runs 13 residues. CDR3 residues: CASSLKLSHEQFF. The CDR3 region has the DNA TGTGCCAGCAGTTTAAAGTTATCGCATGAGCAGTTCTTC.

At least ten counts were recorded for this clonotype. The genes are TRBV27 and TRBJ2-5; no clear D. Germline CDR1 MNHEY, CDR2 SMNVEV (reference sequence). The CDR3 contains 14 residues. Trimming removed 5 bases from V and 8 bases from J, with 18 bases in between. CDR3 nucleotides: TGTGCCAGCAGTCAAGGGCCTCCCGGAACTACCCAGTACTTC. Translating gives CASSQGPPGTTQYF.

This clonotype occurred many times. The chain recombines TRBV10-3 with TRBJ2-5; 7 bases match TRBD1. CDR1 ENHRY and CDR2 SYGVKD come from the germline V gene. V lost 9 bases, J lost 3 bases, and 13 bases stayed unmatched. The CDR3 runs to 15 residues. CDR3 protein: CAIKPRDSQEETQYF. In DNA form, the CDR3 reads TGTGCCATTAAGCCTCGGGACAGCCAAGAAGAGACCCAGTACTTC.

The sample holds many counts of this clonotype. This chain connects TRBV21-1 to TRBJ2-7. TRBV21-1 corresponds to a pseudogene. The CDR3 spans 14 residues. The CDR3 region is CASSREHLFCEQYF. DNA for the CDR3: TGTGCCAGCAGCCGAGAACACCTATTCTGCGAGCAGTACTTC.

This clonotype was seen once. The V and J genes are TRBV20-1 and TRBJ2-5; D remains unclear. The CDR3 runs 14 residues. CDR1 and CDR2 from the germline V gene are DFQATT and SNEGSKA (reference sequence). Trimming left V 3 bases short and J 7 bases short, with 18 bases between. CDR3 in amino acids: CSARAEYSAWTQYF. CDR3 nucleotide sequence: TGCAGTGCTAGGGCCGAATATTCCGCCTGGACCCAGTACTTC.